This T cell receptor (beta chain) was recorded in a study of a mutant IDH1 vaccine in newly diagnosed glioma. General observations from the study: Pseudoprogression looked unconnected to shifts in top peripheral T cell clonotypes.

TCRdb keeps only in-frame clones here, not all; method: immunoSEQ multiplex PCR. This sample has tens of thousands of clones, with approximately 80% found just once. Time point given: baseline, week 1 (first vaccination visit). Treatment specified: pre-vaccination baseline after standard-of-care therapy. This CDR3 comprises 14 residues. This clone has a handful of counts. Its antigen remains unknown. The sequencing here drew on PBMCs, taken from a glioma patient treated with radiotherapy, temozolomide or both. This TCR came from a man in his forties or fifties with glioma. Some clones in this sample may be carry-over from other donors' samples. The chain recombines TRBV21-1 with TRBJ1-2; TRBD1 was called by the table and not checked on the DNA. TRBV21-1 is deemed a pseudogene. CDR3 DNA sequence: TGTGCCAGCGACAAGGGGCAGGCACTCTATGGCTACACCTTC. The encoded protein is CASDKGQALYGYTF.